This is a list of T cell receptor beta chains from one sample in a study of low-dose radiotherapy and immunotherapy resistance in tumors. TCRdb redid the calling of the reads with MiXCR, one entry per CDR3 protein. The sample shows 59,000 or so distinct CDR3 sequences, roughly 29% of them seen only once. This sample comprised PBMCs, obtained before treatment. The receptors originated from a male donor with rectosigmoid adenocarcinoma. CDR3s include the opening cysteine and the closing phenylalanine or tryptophan. Each record gives: clone size, V gene, D gene, J gene, CDR3 DNA, CDR3 protein. A D gene is named only where the DNA matches it firmly. Rows give clone size only sometimes, using once, few, many, or a class for an expanded clone.

abundance: many
v_gene: TRBV7-2
d_gene: -
j_gene: TRBJ1-3
CDR3nt: TGTGCCAGCAGCTCCCTCGGCTGGGCCTCTGGAAACACCATATATTTT
CDR3aa: CASSSLGWASGNTIYF

abundance: -
v_gene: TRBV2
d_gene: -
j_gene: TRBJ2-3
CDR3nt: TGTGCCAGCAGCCGGGACGGAGACACAGATACGCAGTATTTT
CDR3aa: CASSRDGDTDTQYF

abundance: many
v_gene: TRBV28
d_gene: -
j_gene: TRBJ2-1
CDR3nt: TGTGCCAGCAGTTTTGCCGGGCTCCCTGCTAGCTCCTACAATGAGCAGTTCTTC
CDR3aa: CASSFAGLPASSYNEQFF

abundance: -
v_gene: TRBV20-1
d_gene: -
j_gene: TRBJ2-7
CDR3nt: TGCAGTGCTTACCTAGCGATTTCCTACGAGCAGTACTTC
CDR3aa: CSAYLAISYEQYF

abundance: -
v_gene: TRBV28
d_gene: TRBD1
j_gene: TRBJ1-2
CDR3nt: TGTGCCAGCAGTTTAATAGACAGGGACGGCTACACCTTC
CDR3aa: CASSLIDRDGYTF

abundance: -
v_gene: TRBV28
d_gene: -
j_gene: TRBJ2-2
CDR3nt: TGTGCCAGCAGCTCTGGACCGTACACCGGGGAGCTGTTTTTT
CDR3aa: CASSSGPYTGELFF

abundance: many
v_gene: TRBV9
d_gene: TRBD2
j_gene: TRBJ2-3
CDR3nt: TGTGCCAGCAGCCCGGGACTAGCGGGGAACACAGATACGCAGTATTTT
CDR3aa: CASSPGLAGNTDTQYF

abundance: many
v_gene: TRBV25-1
d_gene: -
j_gene: TRBJ2-5
CDR3nt: TGTGCCAGCAGTGGGGGGGCCCTGGGGGAGACCCAGTACTTC
CDR3aa: CASSGGALGETQYF

abundance: many
v_gene: TRBV18
d_gene: -
j_gene: TRBJ2-7
CDR3nt: TGTGCCAGCTCACCACGGCAGTTATACGAGCAGTACTTC
CDR3aa: CASSPRQLYEQYF

abundance: many
v_gene: TRBV12-3/TRBV12-4
d_gene: -
j_gene: TRBJ2-2
CDR3nt: TGTGCCAGCAGTCCCCGGACCGTCGTAAGCACCGGGGAGCTGTTTTTT
CDR3aa: CASSPRTVVSTGELFF

abundance: -
v_gene: TRBV6-2/TRBV6-3
d_gene: -
j_gene: TRBJ1-5
CDR3nt: TGTGCCAGCAGTTACGGGACTAGCCGTAACAATAACCCCCAGGAGGGTCAGCCCCAGCATTTT
CDR3aa: CASSYGTSRNNNPQEGQPQHF

abundance: -
v_gene: TRBV19
d_gene: -
j_gene: TRBJ1-4
CDR3nt: TGTGCCAGTAGTATGGGCGGGCTACGTGAAAAACTGTTTTTT
CDR3aa: CASSMGGLREKLFF

abundance: many
v_gene: TRBV9
d_gene: -
j_gene: TRBJ2-7
CDR3nt: TGTGCCAGCAGCGTGGATTCGACAGTCCCCTACGAGCAGTACTTC
CDR3aa: CASSVDSTVPYEQYF

abundance: many
v_gene: TRBV4-2
d_gene: -
j_gene: TRBJ2-5
CDR3nt: TGTGCCAGCAGCCAAGAGATGGGGGGGGGGCCAGAGACCCAGTACTTC
CDR3aa: CASSQEMGGGPETQYF

abundance: few
v_gene: TRBV5-1
d_gene: -
j_gene: TRBJ1-1
CDR3nt: TGCGCCAGCAGCCTAACTGCTACTGTGAACACTGAAGCTTTCTTT
CDR3aa: CASSLTATVNTEAFF

abundance: many
v_gene: TRBV4-3
d_gene: -
j_gene: TRBJ1-2
CDR3nt: TGCGCCAGCAGCCAATATTCAGGAAACTATGGCTACACCTTC
CDR3aa: CASSQYSGNYGYTF

abundance: many
v_gene: TRBV11-2
d_gene: -
j_gene: TRBJ1-2
CDR3nt: TGTGCCAGCAGCTCCCGCCTAAGGATAAGTCAGGGCTACACCTTC
CDR3aa: CASSSRLRISQGYTF

abundance: many
v_gene: TRBV28
d_gene: TRBD2
j_gene: TRBJ2-1
CDR3nt: TGTGCCAGCAGTTTGTCGGGCCTAGCGGGAGAGTATGAGCAGTTCTTC
CDR3aa: CASSLSGLAGEYEQFF

abundance: many
v_gene: TRBV4-2
d_gene: TRBD1
j_gene: TRBJ2-2
CDR3nt: TGTGCCAGCAGCCAAGATATCACAGGGGGCAAGTCCGGGGAGCTGTTTTTT
CDR3aa: CASSQDITGGKSGELFF

abundance: many
v_gene: TRBV28
d_gene: -
j_gene: TRBJ1-2
CDR3nt: TGTGCCAGCAGCTCTTCGACAGTCTATGGCTACACCTTC
CDR3aa: CASSSSTVYGYTF

abundance: many
v_gene: TRBV5-5
d_gene: -
j_gene: TRBJ2-2
CDR3nt: TGTGCCAGCAGCTTGTCCCTGTCAGGGAACACCGGGGAGCTGTTTTTT
CDR3aa: CASSLSLSGNTGELFF

abundance: many
v_gene: TRBV5-1
d_gene: -
j_gene: TRBJ2-1
CDR3nt: TGCGCCAGCAGCTTGCCAGGTTACAATGAGCAGTTCTTC
CDR3aa: CASSLPGYNEQFF

abundance: many
v_gene: TRBV5-1
d_gene: -
j_gene: TRBJ2-3
CDR3nt: TGCGCCAGCAGCTTAAGACCGACTACAGATACGCAGTATTTT
CDR3aa: CASSLRPTTDTQYF

abundance: -
v_gene: TRBV4-3
d_gene: -
j_gene: TRBJ2-5
CDR3nt: TGCGCCAGCAGCCAAACAGGAAACCGAGAGACCCAGTACTTC
CDR3aa: CASSQTGNRETQYF

abundance: many
v_gene: TRBV20-1
d_gene: -
j_gene: TRBJ2-7
CDR3nt: TGCAGTGCTAGTTCCACAGGACCTTCCTACGAGCAGTACTTC
CDR3aa: CSASSTGPSYEQYF

abundance: many
v_gene: TRBV29-1
d_gene: -
j_gene: TRBJ2-7
CDR3nt: TGCAGCGTTGGGGACTTCTACGAGCAGTACTTC
CDR3aa: CSVGDFYEQYF

abundance: few
v_gene: TRBV6-2/TRBV6-3
d_gene: -
j_gene: TRBJ1-1
CDR3nt: TGTGCCAGCAGTTACGACCAGAACACTGAAGCTTTCTTT
CDR3aa: CASSYDQNTEAFF

abundance: few
v_gene: TRBV11-1
d_gene: -
j_gene: TRBJ2-2
CDR3nt: TGTGCCAGCAGCCTTCGGTGGGGGAACACCGGGGAGCTGTTTTTT
CDR3aa: CASSLRWGNTGELFF

abundance: many
v_gene: TRBV7-3
d_gene: TRBD2
j_gene: TRBJ2-1
CDR3nt: TGTGCCAGCAGCACAAGGGGAGCGGGAGAGCAGTTCTTC
CDR3aa: CASSTRGAGEQFF

abundance: -
v_gene: TRBV6-2/TRBV6-3
d_gene: TRBD2
j_gene: TRBJ2-3
CDR3nt: TGTGCCAGCAGTTCGGGACTAGCGGGAGGAGCGGATACGCAGTATTTT
CDR3aa: CASSSGLAGGADTQYF

abundance: many
v_gene: TRBV6-1
d_gene: -
j_gene: TRBJ2-5
CDR3nt: TGTGCCAGCAGTGTAACGTGGCAAGAGACCCAGTACTTC
CDR3aa: CASSVTWQETQYF

abundance: many
v_gene: TRBV10-1
d_gene: -
j_gene: TRBJ2-1
CDR3nt: TGCGCCAGCAGTCCTGGCTTGGGGGGAAATGAGCAGTTCTTC
CDR3aa: CASSPGLGGNEQFF

abundance: many
v_gene: TRBV6-1
d_gene: -
j_gene: TRBJ1-5
CDR3nt: TGTGCCAGCAGTCCATTGGGCTCTAGCAATCAGCCCCAGCATTTT
CDR3aa: CASSPLGSSNQPQHF

abundance: many
v_gene: TRBV4-3
d_gene: TRBD1
j_gene: TRBJ2-4
CDR3nt: TGCGCCAGCAGCCAAGAAGGGGGCCCAGCCAAAAACATTCAGTACTTC
CDR3aa: CASSQEGGPAKNIQYF

abundance: many
v_gene: TRBV5-4
d_gene: -
j_gene: TRBJ2-2
CDR3nt: TGTGCCAGCAGCTTGGACCGGGAGCAGTCCGGGGAGCTGTTTTTT
CDR3aa: CASSLDREQSGELFF

abundance: many
v_gene: TRBV27
d_gene: -
j_gene: TRBJ1-5
CDR3nt: TGTGCCAGCAGTTTAATAGGACAGCCCCAGCATTTT
CDR3aa: CASSLIGQPQHF

abundance: few
v_gene: TRBV12-3/TRBV12-4
d_gene: -
j_gene: TRBJ1-5
CDR3nt: TGTGCCAGCAGTTTTGGGGGAAGCGGCAATCAGCCCCAGCATTTT
CDR3aa: CASSFGGSGNQPQHF